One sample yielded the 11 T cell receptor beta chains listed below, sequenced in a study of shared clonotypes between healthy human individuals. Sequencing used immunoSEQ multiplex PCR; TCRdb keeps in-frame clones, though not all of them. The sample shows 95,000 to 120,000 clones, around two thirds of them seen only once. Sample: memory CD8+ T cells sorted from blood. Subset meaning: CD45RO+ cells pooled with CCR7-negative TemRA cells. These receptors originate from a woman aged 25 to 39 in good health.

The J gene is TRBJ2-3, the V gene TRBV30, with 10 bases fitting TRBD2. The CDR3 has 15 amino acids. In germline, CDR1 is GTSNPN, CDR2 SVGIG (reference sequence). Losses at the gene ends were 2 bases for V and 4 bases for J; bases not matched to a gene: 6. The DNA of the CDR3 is TGTGCCTGGAGTTATCTAGCGGGAGATGCAGATACGCAGTATTTT. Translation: CAWSYLAGDADTQYF.

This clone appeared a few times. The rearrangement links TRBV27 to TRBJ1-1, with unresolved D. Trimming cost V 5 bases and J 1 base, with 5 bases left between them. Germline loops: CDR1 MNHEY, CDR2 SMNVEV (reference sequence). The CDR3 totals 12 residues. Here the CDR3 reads CASSRGNTEAFF. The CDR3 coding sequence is TGTGCCAGCAGTCGGGGGAACACTGAAGCTTTCTTT.

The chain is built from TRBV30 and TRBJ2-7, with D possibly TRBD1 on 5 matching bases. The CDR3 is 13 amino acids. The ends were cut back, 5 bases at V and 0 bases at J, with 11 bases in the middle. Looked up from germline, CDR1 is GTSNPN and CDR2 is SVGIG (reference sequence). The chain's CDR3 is CAWATTDSYEQYF. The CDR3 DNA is TGTGCCTGGGCTACGACAGACTCCTACGAGCAGTACTTC. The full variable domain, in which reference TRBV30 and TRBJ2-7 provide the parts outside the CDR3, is SQTIHQWPATLVQPVGSPLSLECTVEGTSNPNLYWYRQAAGRGLQLLFYSVGIGQISSEVPQNLSASRPQDRQFILSSKKLLLSDSGFYLCAWATTDSYEQYFGPGTRLTVT.

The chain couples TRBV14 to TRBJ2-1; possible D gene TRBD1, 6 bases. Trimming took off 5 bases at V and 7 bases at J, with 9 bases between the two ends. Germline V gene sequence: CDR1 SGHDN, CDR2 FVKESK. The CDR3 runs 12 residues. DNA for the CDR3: TGTGCCAGCAGCACAAGGGGGAATGAGCAGTTCTTC. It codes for CASSTRGNEQFF.

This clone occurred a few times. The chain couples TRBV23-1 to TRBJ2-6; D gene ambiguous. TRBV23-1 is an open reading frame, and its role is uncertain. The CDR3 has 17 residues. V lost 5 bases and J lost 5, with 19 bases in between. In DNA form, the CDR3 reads TGCGCCAGCAGTGGAAAAACGCAACAAAGTCGGGCCAACGTCCTGACTTTC. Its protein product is CASSGKTQQSRANVLTF.

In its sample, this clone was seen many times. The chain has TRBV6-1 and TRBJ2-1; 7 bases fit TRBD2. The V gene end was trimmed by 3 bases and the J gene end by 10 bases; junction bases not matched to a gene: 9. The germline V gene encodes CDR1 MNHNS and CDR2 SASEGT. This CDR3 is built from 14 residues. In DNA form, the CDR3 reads TGTGCCAGCAGTGAGGGGCACGAGCGGGAAGAGCAGTTCTTC. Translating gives CASSEGHEREEQFF.

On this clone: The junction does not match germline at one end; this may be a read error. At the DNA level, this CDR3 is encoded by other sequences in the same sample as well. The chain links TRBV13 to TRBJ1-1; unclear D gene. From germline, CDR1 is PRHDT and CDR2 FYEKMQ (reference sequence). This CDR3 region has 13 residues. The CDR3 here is CASSPGQNTEAFF. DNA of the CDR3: TGTGCCAGCAGCCCGGGCCAGAACACTGAAGCCTTCTTT.

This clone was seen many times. The CDR3 DNA is TGTGCCAGTAGGGGAGGAAACGGGGAGACCCAGTACTTC. As protein: CASRGGNGETQYF. The chain couples TRBV19 to TRBJ2-5; possible D gene TRBD2, 6 bases. CDR3 length: 13 residues. CDR1 is LNHDA and CDR2 is SQIVND in the germline V gene (reference sequence). V gave up 6 bases and J gave up 5 bases, with 13 bases separating them.

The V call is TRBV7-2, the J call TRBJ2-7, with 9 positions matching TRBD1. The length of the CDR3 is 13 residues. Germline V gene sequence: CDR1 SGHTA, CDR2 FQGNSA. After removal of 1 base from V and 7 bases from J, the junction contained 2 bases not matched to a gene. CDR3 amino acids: CASSLDRGREQYF. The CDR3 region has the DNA TGTGCCAGCAGCTTAGACAGGGGGCGTGAGCAGTACTTC.

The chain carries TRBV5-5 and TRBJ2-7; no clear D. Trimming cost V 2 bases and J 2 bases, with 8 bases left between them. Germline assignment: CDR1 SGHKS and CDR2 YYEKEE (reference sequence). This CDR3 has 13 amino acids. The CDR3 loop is CASSFDQPYEQYF. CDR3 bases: TGTGCCAGCAGCTTTGACCAACCCTACGAGCAGTACTTC.

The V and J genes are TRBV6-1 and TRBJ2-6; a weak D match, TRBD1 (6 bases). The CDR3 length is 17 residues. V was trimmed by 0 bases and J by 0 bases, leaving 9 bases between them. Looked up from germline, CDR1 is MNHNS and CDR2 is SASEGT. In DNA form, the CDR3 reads TGTGCCAGCAGTGAAGCGCTGGGACACTCTGGGGCCAACGTCCTGACTTTC. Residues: CASSEALGHSGANVLTF.